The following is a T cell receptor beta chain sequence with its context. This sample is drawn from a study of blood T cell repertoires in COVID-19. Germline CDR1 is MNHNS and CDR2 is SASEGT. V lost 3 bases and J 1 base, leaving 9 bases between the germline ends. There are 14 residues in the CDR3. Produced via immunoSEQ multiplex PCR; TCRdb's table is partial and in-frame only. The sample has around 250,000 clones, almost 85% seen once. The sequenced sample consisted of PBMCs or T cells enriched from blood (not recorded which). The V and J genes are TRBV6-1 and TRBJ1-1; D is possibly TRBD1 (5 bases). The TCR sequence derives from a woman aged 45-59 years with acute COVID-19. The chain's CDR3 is CASSEDKPNTEAFF. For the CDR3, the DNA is TGTGCCAGCAGTGAGGACAAACCGAACACTGAAGCTTTCTTT.